These T cell receptor beta chains were read from a single sample in a study of blood T cell repertoires in COVID-19. Measured with immunoSEQ multiplex PCR; TCRdb has only the in-frame clones, and not every one. The sample carries about 300,000 clones, around 92% recorded once. Sequencing was carried out using PBMCs or T cells enriched from blood (not recorded which). The receptor source for this set is a woman aged 45-59 years who had been exposed to COVID-19. CDR3s include the opening cysteine and the closing phenylalanine or tryptophan. A D gene is named only where the DNA matches it firmly. Clone size is given for some rows only: seen once, a few or many times, or a class if the clone is expanded.

v_gene	abundance	j_gene	d_gene	CDR3nt	CDR3aa
TRBV27	.	TRBJ1-2	.	TGTGCCAGCAGCAAACAGGGTATCGACTATGGCTACACCTTC	CASSKQGIDYGYTF
TRBV7-2	.	TRBJ1-4	.	TGTGCCAGCAGCTTAGTGAACAGCCGGGGGGCGGCTAATGAAAAACTGTTTTTT	CASSLVNSRGAANEKLFF
TRBV2	.	TRBJ2-7	TRBD1	TGTGCCAGCAGTGTGCGCCCAGGGGGAACCCACGAGCAGTACTTC	CASSVRPGGTHEQYF
TRBV6-1	.	TRBJ1-6	.	TGTGCCAGCAGTGAAGAAGGGGACATCCATAATTCACCCCTCCACTTT	CASSEEGDIHNSPLHF
TRBV9	.	TRBJ1-2	.	TGTGCCAGCAGCGTAGACCCAGGGCAATTTAACTATGGCTACACCTTC	CASSVDPGQFNYGYTF
TRBV15	.	TRBJ1-6	.	TGTGCCACCAGCAGAGATCCCCTGAGCTCCTATAATTCACCCCTCCACTTT	CATSRDPLSSYNSPLHF
TRBV19	.	TRBJ2-7	TRBD1	TGTGCCAGTACTCCGACAGGGGGCTCCTACGAGCAGTACTTC	CASTPTGGSYEQYF
TRBV27	.	TRBJ2-1	.	TGTGCCAGCAGGCTACGAAGCTCCTACAATGAGCAGTTCTTC	CASRLRSSYNEQFF
TRBV7-2	.	TRBJ1-2	TRBD1	TGTGCCAGCAGCTTCCTACAGGGGGCGCGATGGGGCTACACCTTC	CASSFLQGARWGYTF
TRBV28	.	TRBJ1-2	TRBD1	TGTGCCAGCAGTCTACCCCTCGGACAGGGCGCGCGTGGCTACACCTTC	CASSLPLGQGARGYTF
TRBV18	many	TRBJ2-3	TRBD2	TGTGCCAGCTCTACCGGGACTAGCGGCACAGATACGCAGTATTTT	CASSTGTSGTDTQYF
TRBV7-2	.	TRBJ1-2	.	TGTGCCAGCACCTCGTCGGGGGGAAACTATGGCTACACCTTC	CASTSSGGNYGYTF
TRBV7-9	.	TRBJ2-5	.	TGTGCCAGCAGCTTATCATACAGGGAGGGAGAGACCCAGTACTTC	CASSLSYREGETQYF
TRBV6-1	.	TRBJ1-1	.	TGTGCCAGCAGTGAATGGAGCCTGAACACTGAAGCTTTCTTT	CASSEWSLNTEAFF
TRBV5-1	once	TRBJ1-4	.	TGCGCCAGCAGCGATTCCCCAGGGTCCCCTAATGAAAAACTGTTTTTT	CASSDSPGSPNEKLFF
TRBV6-5	.	TRBJ1-2	.	TGTGCCAGCAGCCTCACCACAGGGTTTAACTATGGCTACACCTTC	CASSLTTGFNYGYTF
TRBV19	.	TRBJ2-1	TRBD2	TGTGCCAGTAGTATAGCTCCCGGGACTAGCGAAAATGAGCAGTTCTTC	CASSIAPGTSENEQFF
TRBV19	few	TRBJ1-5	.	TGTGCCAGTAGTACCGCGGGTATTCAGCCCCAGCATTTT	CASSTAGIQPQHF
TRBV3-1/TRBV3-2	.	TRBJ1-1	.	TGTGCCAGCAGCCAAATGGGAGGTGGAAACACTGAAGCTTTCTTT	CASSQMGGGNTEAFF
TRBV24-1	few	TRBJ2-5	TRBD1	TGTGCCACCAGTGACATTGTGACAGGGGACCAAGAGACCCAGTACTTC	CATSDIVTGDQETQYF
TRBV19	.	TRBJ1-2	.	TGTGCCAGTCATCTAGCCGGGACATACTATGGCTACACCTTC	CASHLAGTYYGYTF
TRBV5-6	few	TRBJ2-3	TRBD2	TGTGCCAGCAGGTCCATAGCGGGGGCCAGCCCAGATACGCAGTATTTT	CASRSIAGASPDTQYF
TRBV2	.	TRBJ1-5	.	TGTGCCAGCAGTTCCAGGGTTGAGGGCAATCAGCCCCAGCATTTT	CASSSRVEGNQPQHF
TRBV30	.	TRBJ1-1	.	TGTGCCTGGAGTTTTGAGGGGAACACTGAAGCTTTCTTT	CAWSFEGNTEAFF
TRBV4-1	.	TRBJ1-1	TRBD1	TGCGCCAGCAGCCAGTCCGGACAGGGGGGTAGGACTGAAGCTTTCTTT	CASSQSGQGGRTEAFF
TRBV19	.	TRBJ1-1	.	TGTGCCAGTAGTATAGTGGGGGGGCCTGAAGCTTTCTTT	CASSIVGGPEAFF
TRBV2	.	TRBJ2-2	.	TGTGCCAGCAGTGATAGTTTCGGCCAGGGTGGTTTGGCCGGGGAGCTGTTTTTT	CASSDSFGQGGLAGELFF
TRBV12-3/TRBV12-4	once	TRBJ1-2	TRBD1	TGTGCCAGCAGTTCCTATGGACAGGTTGGCTACACCTTC	CASSSYGQVGYTF
TRBV29-1	.	TRBJ2-7	TRBD2	TGCAGCGTTGAGTGGGGGGGCTACGAGCAGTACTTC	CSVEWGGYEQYF
TRBV20-1	.	TRBJ2-1	TRBD2	TGCAGTGCTAGTTGGGGACTAGCTCCCAATGAGCAGTTCTTC	CSASWGLAPNEQFF
TRBV7-9	.	TRBJ2-3	TRBD2	TGTGCCAGCAGTCGGGGTGGTGGCGCGGGGGGAGGAGATACGCAGTATTTT	CASSRGGGAGGGDTQYF
TRBV5-1	.	TRBJ1-2	.	TGCGCCAGCAGTTCAAGGGTTACGAGACCCCCGGGGGACCGTTACTATGGCTACACCTTC	CASSSRVTRPPGDRYYGYTF
TRBV2	.	TRBJ2-7	TRBD1	TGTGCCAGCGGGAATTACAGGGGAAACTCCTACGAGCAGTACTTC	CASGNYRGNSYEQYF
TRBV10-2	.	TRBJ1-6	.	TGCGCCAGCAGCGAATTCCGCGGACAGAGAAATTCACCCCTCCACTTT	CASSEFRGQRNSPLHF
TRBV28	.	TRBJ2-5	TRBD2	TGTGCCAGCAGTTTATCGACGTCTAGCGGGGGGGCCTTGCGAGAGACCCAGTACTTC	CASSLSTSSGGALRETQYF
TRBV7-2	.	TRBJ1-1	.	TGTGCCAGCAGCGAAGACAGGATAGCTGAAGCTTTCTTT	CASSEDRIAEAFF
TRBV6-1	once	TRBJ2-5	.	TGTGCCAGCAGTGAGCGTCTGTACCAAGAGACCCAGTACTTC	CASSERLYQETQYF
TRBV27	.	TRBJ1-4	.	TGTGCCAGCAGCCGGACAATTCCGTTTTTT	CASSRTIPFF
TRBV10-3	.	TRBJ1-2	.	TGTGCCATCAGTGCCAGTAACTATGGCTACACCTTC	CAISASNYGYTF
TRBV28	once	TRBJ2-5	TRBD2	TGTGCCAGCAGGGATGGACTAGCGGGGGGGCGAGAGACCCAGTACTTC	CASRDGLAGGRETQYF
TRBV18	.	TRBJ2-5	TRBD1	TGTGCCAGCTCCCCGCGACAGGGTGAGACCCAGTACTTC	CASSPRQGETQYF
TRBV7-9	.	TRBJ1-5	.	TGTGCCAGCAGCTTTAGTAAGAATCAGCCCCAGCATTTT	CASSFSKNQPQHF
TRBV4-1	once	TRBJ2-1	TRBD2	TGCGCCAGCAGCCTCACGGGGGGGGGATACAATGAGCAGTTCTTC	CASSLTGGGYNEQFF
TRBV3-1/TRBV3-2	.	TRBJ2-3	.	TGTGCCAGCAGCCAAGAGGGTGTCAGCGCCTCTAGCACAGATACGCAGTATTTT	CASSQEGVSASSTDTQYF
TRBV5-1	.	TRBJ1-3	.	TGCGCCAGCAGCTTAAGACAGATAGACTCTGGAAGCACCATATATTTT	CASSLRQIDSGSTIYF
TRBV27	.	TRBJ1-4	.	TGTGCCAGCAGCTTTGGCACCGCAACTAATGAAAAACTGTTTTTT	CASSFGTATNEKLFF
TRBV15	.	TRBJ1-6	TRBD1	TGTGCCACCAGCAGAGATGCCGACAGGGGGCGATCACCCCTCCACTTT	CATSRDADRGRSPLHF
TRBV20-1	.	TRBJ1-4	.	TGCAGTGCTAGAGGAGGTGAAAAACTGTTTTTT	CSARGGEKLFF
TRBV18	.	TRBJ1-1	.	TGTGCCAGCTCACCTCTTGGACACCGAACTGAAGCTTTCTTT	CASSPLGHRTEAFF
TRBV5-1	.	TRBJ2-7	.	TGCGCCAGCAGCTTGGTCTTTGGACAAATTTCTAACGAGCAGTACTTC	CASSLVFGQISNEQYF
TRBV28	.	TRBJ1-5	.	TGTGCCAGCATGACCCCACAGATGGTTAGCAATCAGCCCCAGCATTTT	CASMTPQMVSNQPQHF
TRBV3-1/TRBV3-2	.	TRBJ1-4	.	TGTGCCAGCAGCCAAACTCCCGGGGGGAATGAAAAACTGTTTTTT	CASSQTPGGNEKLFF
TRBV7-2	.	TRBJ2-5	TRBD2	TGTGCCAGCAGCTTAGGCCGGGGCGGGGGGTTCCAAGAGACCCAGTACTTC	CASSLGRGGGFQETQYF
TRBV18	.	TRBJ2-7	TRBD1	TGTGCCAGCTCACCATTAGGGACAGGGGGCGACGAGCAGTACTTC	CASSPLGTGGDEQYF
TRBV6-5	.	TRBJ2-7	TRBD2	TGTGCCAGCAGTTACGAGCGGGGGGCCTACGAGCAGTACTTC	CASSYERGAYEQYF
TRBV2	.	TRBJ2-1	.	TGTGCCAGCGGCTACGACAGTTACAATGAGCAGTTCTTC	CASGYDSYNEQFF
TRBV7-8	.	TRBJ1-4	.	TGTGCCAGCAGCAAACAGGGAGTTCGTGAAAAACTGTTTTTT	CASSKQGVREKLFF
TRBV30	.	TRBJ2-1	.	TGTGCCTGGAGTGTTGGTGGGCCTGATGAGCAGTTCTTC	CAWSVGGPDEQFF
TRBV18	.	TRBJ2-2	TRBD1	TGTGCCAGCTCACCTCCGGGACAGGGGGCGAACACCGGGGAGCTGTTTTTT	CASSPPGQGANTGELFF